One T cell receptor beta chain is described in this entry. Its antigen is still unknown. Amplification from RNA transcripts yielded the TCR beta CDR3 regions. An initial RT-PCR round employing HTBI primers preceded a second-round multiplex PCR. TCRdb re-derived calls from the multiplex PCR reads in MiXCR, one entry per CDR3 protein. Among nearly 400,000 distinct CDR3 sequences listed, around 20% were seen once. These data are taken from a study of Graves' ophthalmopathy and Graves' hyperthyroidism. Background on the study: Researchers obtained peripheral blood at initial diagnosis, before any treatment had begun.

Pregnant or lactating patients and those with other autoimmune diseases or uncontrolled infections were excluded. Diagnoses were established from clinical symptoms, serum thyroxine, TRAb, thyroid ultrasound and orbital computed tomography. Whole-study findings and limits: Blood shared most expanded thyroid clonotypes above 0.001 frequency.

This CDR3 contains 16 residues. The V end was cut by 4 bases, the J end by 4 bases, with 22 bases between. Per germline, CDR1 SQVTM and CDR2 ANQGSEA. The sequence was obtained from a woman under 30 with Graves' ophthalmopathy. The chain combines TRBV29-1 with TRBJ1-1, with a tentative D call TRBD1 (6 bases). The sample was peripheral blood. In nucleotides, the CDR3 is TGCAGCGTTGGGTCTAGGGGGGGAGGGGTCGGCACTGAAGCTTTCTTT. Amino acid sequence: CSVGSRGGGVGTEAFF.